This entry lists 28 T cell receptor beta chains sequenced from one sample in a study of control samples from healthy donors and cancer patients. Sequencing used immunoSEQ multiplex PCR; TCRdb keeps in-frame clones, though not all of them. The repertoire includes around 120,000 clones, about 87% of them detected once, and 3.4% sits in the top ten. Sequenced material: blood. All receptors derive from a man between 35 and 55 years old in good health.

This chain joins TRBV10-1 and TRBJ1-1; 7 positions agree with TRBD1. Trimming took 9 bases from V and 0 from J; bases not matched to a gene: 13. CDR1 is WNHNN, CDR2 SYGVQD, per germline (reference sequence). There are 16 residues in the CDR3. The DNA of the CDR3 is TGCGCCAGAAAAGACAGGGCCGACCACATGAACACTGAAGCTTTCTTT. Amino acid sequence: CARKDRADHMNTEAFF.

This chain links TRBV6-5 with TRBJ1-2; D unclear. The CDR3 is 15 residues long. Germline V lookup: CDR1 MNHEY, CDR2 SVGAGI. The V and J ends lost 5 bases and 4 bases respectively, with 17 bases between them. The CDR3 DNA sequence: TGTGCCAGCAGTCAAACGGGGTCCCGCGCCTATGGCTACACCTTC. Protein product: CASSQTGSRAYGYTF.

J is TRBJ2-7 and V is TRBV12-3 or TRBV12-4; D is perhaps TRBD2 (6 bases). The CDR3 is 13 amino acids. V lost 6 bases, J lost 1 base, and 10 bases lay in between. CDR3 loop: CASSLSGSYEQYF. CDR3 nucleotide sequence: TGTGCCAGCAGCCTTAGCGGTTCCTACGAGCAGTACTTC.

The chain carries TRBV5-4 and TRBJ1-1, with D tentatively TRBD1 (6 bases). Per the germline V gene, CDR1 is SGHNT and CDR2 is YYREEE (reference sequence). Trimming left V 6 bases short and J 1 base short, with 13 bases between. The length of the CDR3 is 14 residues. This chain's CDR3 is CASNRGGQNTEAFF. The CDR3 coding sequence is TGTGCCAGCAATCGCGGGGGCCAGAACACTGAAGCTTTCTTT.

V and J are TRBV18 and TRBJ1-2; 8 positions match TRBD1. Trimming removed 5 bases from V and 7 bases from J; junction bases left unmatched: 3. Germline CDR1 is KGHSH and CDR2 is LQKENI. The CDR3 loop spans 12 amino acids. The CDR3: CASSSDRGGYTF. As DNA, the CDR3 is TGTGCCAGCTCATCAGACAGGGGTGGCTACACCTTC.

The V call is TRBV5-6, the J call TRBJ2-5, with a tentative D call TRBD1 (6 bases). Germline values: CDR1 SGHDT, CDR2 YYEEEE. CDR3 length equals 13 residues. Trimming shortened V by 3 bases and J by 4 bases, and 10 bases separated the two germline ends. The CDR3 bases are TGTGCCAGCAGCTCGGTGGGGGCAGAGACCCAGTACTTC. Residues: CASSSVGAETQYF.

A note on this clone: The identical CDR3 is also encoded by other nucleotide sequences in the sample. The rearrangement joins TRBV7-8 to TRBJ2-7; D gene uncertain. CDR1 SGHVS and CDR2 FQNEAQ come from the germline V gene. The CDR3 extends over 12 amino acids. Trimming cost V 1 base and J 4 bases, with 5 bases left between them. The CDR3 here is CASSLGAYEQYF. The CDR3 region has the DNA TGTGCCAGCAGCTTAGGGGCTTACGAGCAGTACTTC.

The chain recombines TRBV5-6 with TRBJ1-6; 8 bases fit TRBD1. Trimming took 4 bases from V and 7 from J; bases not matched to a gene: 7. Germline values: CDR1 SGHDT, CDR2 YYEEEE. The CDR3 spans 15 residues. CDR3 region: CASSRRTGWNSPLHF. The CDR3 DNA follows: TGTGCCAGCAGCCGGAGGACAGGGTGGAATTCACCCCTCCACTTT. The entire variable domain, with the rest obtained from reference TRBV5-6 and TRBJ1-6, is as follows: DAGVTQSPTHLIKTRGQQVTLRCSPKSGHDTVSWYQQALGQGPQFIFQYYEEEERQRGNFPDRFSGHQFPNYSSELNVNALLLGDSALYLCASSRRTGWNSPLHFGNGTRLTVT.

This clone was detected only a few times. The V and J genes are TRBV5-6 and TRBJ1-3, with 12 bases that match TRBD1. The CDR3 length is 17 residues. The J segment lost 4 bases and the V segment lost 0 bases, leaving 5 bases of the junction unmatched. CDR1 is SGHDT, CDR2 YYEEEE, per germline. The CDR3 DNA is TGTGCCAGCAGCTTGGATGGGACAGGGGGCAGAGGAAACACCATATATTTT. Translation gives CASSLDGTGGRGNTIYF.

The chain links TRBV19 to TRBJ2-5; 16 positions match TRBD2. This CDR3 spans 17 amino acids. With 7 bases clipped from V and 5 bases from J, the junction kept 10 bases outside the gene matches. Germline CDR1 LNHDA, CDR2 SQIVND (reference sequence). This CDR3 reads CASTPGLAGGPRETQYF. CDR3 DNA: TGTGCCAGTACCCCGGGACTAGCGGGGGGGCCACGGGAGACCCAGTACTTC.

This clone was detected only once. V and J are TRBV4-3 and TRBJ2-1, with TRBD2 matching 15 bases. Germline CDR1 is LGHNA and CDR2 is YSLEER. The length of the CDR3 is 17 residues. With 4 bases clipped from V and 8 bases from J, the junction kept 9 bases outside the gene matches. The CDR3 DNA is TGCGCCAGCAGCCCTATGGCCGGGACTAGCGGGGGGTATGAGCAGTTCTTC. It encodes CASSPMAGTSGGYEQFF.

The CDR3 nucleotides read TGTGCCAGCAGCCAAGTACAGGGGGGGAACACCATATATTTT. Amino acids: CASSQVQGGNTIYF. The chain is built from TRBV3-1 (or the pseudogene TRBV3-2) and TRBJ1-3; 8 bases fit TRBD1. In germline, CDR1 is LGHDT, CDR2 YNNKEL (reference sequence). This CDR3 is 14 amino acids long. The J segment lost 7 bases and the V segment lost 1 base, leaving 3 bases of the junction unmatched.

V gene TRBV6-2 or TRBV6-3 combines with J gene TRBJ2-5; possible D gene TRBD2, 5 bases. The CDR3 totals 12 residues. V was pared by 5 bases and J by 3 bases, with 7 bases between. Per the germline V gene, CDR1 is MNHEY and CDR2 is SVGEGT. The CDR3 sequence: CASSPGEETQYF. The CDR3 nucleotides are TGTGCCAGCAGTCCCGGGGAAGAGACCCAGTACTTC.

This sequence joins TRBV12-3 or TRBV12-4 and TRBJ2-1, with D uncertain. V was trimmed by 1 base and J by 4 bases, leaving 5 bases between them. The CDR3 extends over 13 amino acids. The CDR3 is CASSLGRYNEQFF. CDR3 DNA sequence: TGTGCCAGCAGTTTAGGACGTTACAATGAGCAGTTCTTC.

V usage is TRBV7-9 and J usage is TRBJ1-5; D might be TRBD1 (6 bases). Germline assignment: CDR1 SEHNR and CDR2 FQNEAQ (reference sequence). V dropped 6 bases and J dropped 0 bases, with 15 bases sitting between them. The CDR3 length is 16 residues. The CDR3 reads CASSTGTFHSNQPQHF. In nucleotides, the CDR3 is TGTGCCAGCAGTACCGGGACATTTCATAGCAATCAGCCCCAGCATTTT.

The chain employs TRBV5-1 and TRBJ2-7; TRBD2 agrees at 7 bases. The CDR3 is 13 amino acids. The germline V gene has CDR1 SGHRS and CDR2 YFSETQ. After removal of 4 bases from V and 4 bases from J, the junction contained 5 bases not matched to a gene. This chain's CDR3 is CASSGVGGYEQYF. CDR3 bases: TGCGCCAGCAGCGGGGTGGGGGGGTACGAGCAGTACTTC.

The genes are TRBV11-2 and TRBJ2-2; no definite D call. The germline V gene encodes CDR1 SGHAT and CDR2 FQNNGV. V lost 4 bases to trimming and J lost 7 bases, with 4 bases between them. The CDR3 runs to 11 residues. The chain's CDR3 is CASSWDGELFF. The CDR3 DNA follows: TGTGCCAGCAGCTGGGACGGGGAGCTGTTTTTT.

The rearrangement links TRBV27 to TRBJ1-5; D unresolved. This CDR3 contains 14 residues. V lost 3 bases and J 4 bases, leaving 10 bases between the germline ends. Per germline, CDR1 MNHEY and CDR2 SMNVEV (reference sequence). In DNA, the CDR3 is TGTGCCAGCAGTTTTTCCCGTTCTAATCAGCCCCAGCATTTT. Its protein is CASSFSRSNQPQHF.

The chain links TRBV30 to TRBJ2-3, with D possibly matching TRBD1 (6 bases). Trimming took 4 bases from V and 1 from J, leaving 12 bases between them. This CDR3 is built from 14 residues. Germline V lookup: CDR1 GTSNPN, CDR2 SVGIG (reference sequence). CDR3: CAWTLTGGTDTQYF. CDR3 DNA sequence: TGTGCCTGGACCCTGACAGGAGGCACAGATACGCAGTATTTT.

This clone was picked up a small number of times. V and J are TRBV11-2 and TRBJ1-2; D possibly corresponds to TRBD1 (5 bases). The CDR3 is 15 amino acids. Trimming took 2 bases from V and 2 from J, leaving 12 bases between them. CDR1 and CDR2 from the germline V gene are SGHAT and FQNNGV. Here the CDR3 reads CASSLPGYRNYGYTF. CDR3 sequence (DNA): TGTGCCAGCAGCTTACCAGGGTATAGAAACTATGGCTACACCTTC. Full variable domain (outside the CDR3, taken from reference TRBV11-2 and TRBJ1-2): EAGVAQSPRYKIIEKRQSVAFWCNPISGHATLYWYQQILGQGPKLLIQFQNNGVVDDSQLPKDRFSAERLKGVDSTLKIQPAKLEDSAVYLCASSLPGYRNYGYTFGSGTRLTVV.

This clone was counted only a few times. V is TRBV3-1 (or the pseudogene TRBV3-2) and J is TRBJ2-7; unclear D gene. V gave up 1 base and J gave up 4 bases, with 8 bases separating them. The germline gives CDR1 LGHDT, CDR2 YNNKEL (reference sequence). The length of the CDR3 is 13 residues. The CDR3 DNA sequence: TGTGCCAGCAGCCAAGGTTTAGGTTACGAGCAGTACTTC. Protein: CASSQGLGYEQYF.

The chain employs TRBV2 and TRBJ2-1; maybe TRBD1 (5 bases). Germline lookup yields CDR1 SNHLY and CDR2 FYNNEI. CDR3 size: 14 residues. The ends were cut back, 4 bases at V and 8 bases at J, with 15 bases in the middle. CDR3 sequence: CASSVGQTFDEQFF. The CDR3 nucleotides read TGTGCCAGCAGTGTTGGACAAACTTTCGATGAGCAGTTCTTC.

The V call is TRBV3-1 (or the pseudogene TRBV3-2), the J call TRBJ1-3; TRBD1 is a possible D gene (5 bases). Looked up from germline, CDR1 is LGHDT and CDR2 is YNNKEL (reference sequence). V was pared by 3 bases and J by 0 bases, with 9 bases between. The CDR3 is 15 amino acids. The CDR3 spells CASSHDSSSGNTIYF. DNA of the CDR3: TGTGCCAGCAGCCACGACAGCAGCTCTGGAAACACCATATATTTT.

This clone was detected once. The chain couples TRBV5-6 to TRBJ2-4; TRBD1 matches at 7 bases. J gave up 0 bases and V 4 bases, and 4 bases lay outside the gene matches. The V gene's germline CDR1 is SGHDT and CDR2 YYEEEE. This CDR3 has 15 amino acids. The CDR3 coding sequence is TGTGCCAGCAGCCGGGACAGTCTAGCCAAAAACATTCAGTACTTC. This sequence encodes CASSRDSLAKNIQYF.

The chain is built from TRBV4-1 and TRBJ1-2; tentative D call: TRBD1 (6 bases). Germline-derived CDR1 and CDR2 are MGHRA and YSYEKL. The CDR3 totals 16 residues. The V end lost 0 bases, the J end lost 4 bases, and 15 bases lay between the germline ends. The CDR3 DNA follows: TGCGCCAGCAGCCAAGAAGGGGGGAGTCCCCTCTATGGCTACACCTTC. This codes for CASSQEGGSPLYGYTF.

The chain links TRBV5-5 to TRBJ2-7, with D maybe TRBD2 (6 bases). Germline CDR1 SGHKS, CDR2 YYEKEE (reference sequence). V lost 2 bases to trimming and J lost 2 bases, with 11 bases between them. This CDR3 is 14 amino acids long. The CDR3 protein is CASSLGGEAYEQYF. In DNA form, the CDR3 reads TGTGCCAGCAGCTTAGGAGGGGAGGCCTACGAGCAGTACTTC.

The chain combines TRBV23-1 with TRBJ2-7; TRBD1 aligns across 7 bases. TRBV23-1 is an open reading frame, and its role is uncertain. The ends lost 3 bases at V and 1 base at J; junction bases unmatched: 6. The CDR3 contains 15 residues. The CDR3 nucleotides read TGCGCCAGCAGTCACTTGGACAGGCCTTCCTACGAGCAGTACTTC. It yields the protein CASSHLDRPSYEQYF.

The V call is TRBV19, the J call TRBJ2-7, with D possibly called TRBD1 or TRBD2 (6 bases each). The CDR3 is 14 residues long. V was shortened by 2 bases and J by 3 bases, with 11 bases between the two germline ends. Germline assignment: CDR1 LNHDA and CDR2 SQIVND (reference sequence). CDR3 DNA: TGTGCCAGTAGTATAAAAGAGGGGGGCTACGAGCAGTACTTC. It is translated as CASSIKEGGYEQYF.